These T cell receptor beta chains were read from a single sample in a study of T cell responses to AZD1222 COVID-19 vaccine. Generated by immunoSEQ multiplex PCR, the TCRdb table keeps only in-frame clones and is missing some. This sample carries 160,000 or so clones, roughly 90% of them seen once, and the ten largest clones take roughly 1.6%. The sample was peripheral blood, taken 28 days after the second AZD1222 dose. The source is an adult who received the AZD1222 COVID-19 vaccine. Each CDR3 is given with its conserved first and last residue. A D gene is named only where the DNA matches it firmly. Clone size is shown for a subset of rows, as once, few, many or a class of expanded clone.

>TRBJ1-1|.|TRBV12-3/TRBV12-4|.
TGTGCCAGCAGTTTAGCGCCTGCCGCTGAAGCTTTCTTT
CASSLAPAAEAFF
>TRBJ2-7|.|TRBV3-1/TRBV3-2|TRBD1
TGTGCCAGCAGCCAAGAGTGGACAGGTAGCGAGCAGTACTTC
CASSQEWTGSEQYF
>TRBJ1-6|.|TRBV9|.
TGTGCCAGCAGCGTACGAGTGGACTCACCCCTCCACTTT
CASSVRVDSPLHF
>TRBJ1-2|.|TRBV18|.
TGTGCCAGCTCACCGGGCAGTGACACTTTTTATGGCTACACCTTC
CASSPGSDTFYGYTF
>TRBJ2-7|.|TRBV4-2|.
TGTGCCAGCAGCCAAGACAGGAGGGACAAAGGACGCCACAACTTCTCCTACGAGCAGTACTTC
CASSQDRRDKGRHNFSYEQYF
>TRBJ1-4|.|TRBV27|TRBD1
TGTGCCAGCAGTTTCCGACCGGGACAGGGTAGACGAGAAAAACTGTTTTTT
CASSFRPGQGRREKLFF
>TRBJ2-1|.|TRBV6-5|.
TGTGCCAGCAGTTACGTGAACAGGAATGAGCAGTTCTTC
CASSYVNRNEQFF
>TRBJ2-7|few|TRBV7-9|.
TGTGCCAGCAGCTCTCGCTCTGACTCCTACGAGCAGTACTTC
CASSSRSDSYEQYF
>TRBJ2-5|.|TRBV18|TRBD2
TGTGCCAGCTCACTAAACCGACTAGCGGGGTCGGAGACCCAGTACTTC
CASSLNRLAGSETQYF
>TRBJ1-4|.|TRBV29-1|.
TGCAGCGTTTCGGGGGGCGGGAGTGAAAAACTGTTTTTT
CSVSGGGSEKLFF
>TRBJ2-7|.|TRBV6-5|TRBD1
TGTGCCAGCACCCGGTCGGGGACAGCCTTGGAGCAGTACTTC
CASTRSGTALEQYF
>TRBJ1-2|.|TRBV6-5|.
TGTGCCAGCAGTCAACAGGGAAGCGGCTACACCTTC
CASSQQGSGYTF
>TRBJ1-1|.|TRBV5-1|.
TGCGCCAGTCGGGTTACCGAGACAAAGAACACTGAAGCTTTCTTT
CASRVTETKNTEAFF
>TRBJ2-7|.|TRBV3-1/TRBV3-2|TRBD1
TGTGCCAGCAGCCAAGATCCCACAGGGGGAACTTACGAGCAGTACTTC
CASSQDPTGGTYEQYF
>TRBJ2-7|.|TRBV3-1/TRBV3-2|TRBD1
TGTGCCAGCAGACAGGGGGGCGGGTACGAGCAGTACTTC
CASRQGGGYEQYF
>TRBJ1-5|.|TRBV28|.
TGTGCCGCAAAAAGGGGGGACAATCAGCCCCAGCATTTT
CAAKRGDNQPQHF
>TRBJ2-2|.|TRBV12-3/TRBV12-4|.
TGTGCCAGCAGTACCGGTTGGACCGGGGAGCTGTTTTTT
CASSTGWTGELFF
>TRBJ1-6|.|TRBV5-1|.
TGCGCCAGCAGCTTGGAGCCCGGGAGCTCCTATAATTCACCCCTCCACTTT
CASSLEPGSSYNSPLHF
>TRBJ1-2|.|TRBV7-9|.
TGTGCCAGCAGCTTAGCGGGCGGGTATGGCTACACCTTC
CASSLAGGYGYTF
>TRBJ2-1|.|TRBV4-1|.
TGCGCCAGCAGCCAAGATGAAGGCGGGACTTACAGGGTCAATGAGCAGTTCTTC
CASSQDEGGTYRVNEQFF
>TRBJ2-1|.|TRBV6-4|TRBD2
TGTGCCAGCAGTGACCCTAGCGGGGAAGCTTACAATGAGCAGTTCTTC
CASSDPSGEAYNEQFF